The next 22 T cell receptor beta chains were all read from a single sample in a study of cytomegalovirus exposure and HLA in healthy donors. A multiplex PCR was run with 60 Vbeta primers and 13 Jbeta primers. TCRdb keeps only in-frame clones here, not all; method: immunoSEQ multiplex PCR. The data show 150,000 to 200,000 clones, 55% to 65% seen once. Material: PBMCs. The source is a man in his forties or fifties in good health and CMV-seronegative.

This chain uses TRBV5-1 with TRBJ2-1, with D tentatively TRBD2 (7 bases). CDR1 SGHRS and CDR2 YFSETQ come from the germline V gene. The CDR3 extends over 15 amino acids. V lost 4 bases and J lost 8, with 19 bases in between. The CDR3 reads CASSRMGLQGDEQFF. The CDR3 nucleotides read TGCGCCAGCAGCCGTATGGGACTACAGGGCGATGAGCAGTTCTTC.

This clone has just a few counts. The chain employs TRBV4-1 and TRBJ2-1; D is perhaps TRBD1 (6 bases). The V gene's germline CDR1 is MGHRA and CDR2 YSYEKL. The CDR3 is 17 residues long. V lost 0 bases to trimming and J lost 8 bases, with 20 bases between them. CDR3 nucleotide sequence: TGCGCCAGCAGCCAAGATTGGGCACAGGGCCGACGAGATGAGCAGTTCTTC. The encoded protein is CASSQDWAQGRRDEQFF.

V gene TRBV5-6 combines with J gene TRBJ1-2; TRBD1 matches 11 bases. Germline-derived CDR1 and CDR2 are SGHDT and YYEEEE. Trimming cost V 0 bases and J 4 bases; bases outside gene matches: 5. This CDR3 is built from 16 residues. The CDR3 nucleotides read TGTGCCAGCAGCTTGGGAGGACAGGGGGCGGGCTATGGCTACACCTTC. The encoded protein is CASSLGGQGAGYGYTF.

This clone was picked up a small number of times. The genes are TRBV18 and TRBJ1-2; weak D call: TRBD1 (5 bases). V lost 3 bases and J lost 10, with 15 bases in between. This CDR3 has 13 residues. Germline loops: CDR1 KGHSH, CDR2 LQKENI. The CDR3 is CASSPAGDSTYTF. Here the CDR3 DNA reads TGTGCCAGCTCACCGGCCGGGGACTCTACCTACACCTTC.

The CDR3 bases are TGCAGCGTCCAACTTCCCCAGAGAGGAATCTATGGCTACACCTTC. Translating it yields CSVQLPQRGIYGYTF. The V and J genes are TRBV29-1 and TRBJ1-2, with D unclear. The CDR3 is 15 amino acids. The V and J ends lost 6 bases and 4 bases respectively, with 21 bases between them. Looked up from germline, CDR1 is SQVTM and CDR2 is ANQGSEA.

This chain joins TRBV4-1 and TRBJ2-3, with 9 bases matching TRBD2. The CDR3 covers 16 residues. Trimming removed 4 bases from V and 2 bases from J; junction bases left unmatched: 7. Per the germline V gene, CDR1 is MGHRA and CDR2 is YSYEKL. The DNA for the CDR3 is TGCGCCAGCAGCCGGGGCCTAGCGGGAATCACAGATACGCAGTATTTT. Its protein is CASSRGLAGITDTQYF.

With respect to this clone: At one end the junction does not follow the germline gene, possibly because of a read error. This chain links TRBV7-2 with TRBJ2-7; 9 bases align to TRBD2. This CDR3 has 15 residues. CDR1 is SGHTA, CDR2 FQGNSA, per germline. CDR3 amino acids: CAGSPRGGVSYEQYF. The CDR3 nucleotides are TGTGCCGGCAGCCCCCGCGGGGGGGTATCCTACGAGCAGTACTTC. The entire variable domain, with the rest obtained from reference TRBV7-2 and TRBJ2-7, is as follows: GAGVSQSPSNKVTEKGKDVELRCDPISGHTALYWYRQSLGQGLEFLIYFQGNSAPDKSGLPSDRFSAERTGGSVSTLTIQRTQQEDSAVYLCAGSPRGGVSYEQYFGPGTRLTVT.

The sample holds a few counts of this clone. The CDR3, as DNA: TGTGCCAGCAGCCACGGGACAGACCGGAAGTCTTACGAGCAGTACTTC. Protein: CASSHGTDRKSYEQYF. The V gene is TRBV4-2, the J gene TRBJ2-7, with 7 nucleotides matching TRBD1. The CDR3 is made up of 16 amino acids. The trim removed 3 bases at V and 4 bases at J, leaving 12 bases unmatched. Germline V gene sequence: CDR1 LGHNA, CDR2 YNFKEQ.

The V call is TRBV2, the J call TRBJ2-1; TRBD2 agrees at 7 bases. This CDR3 spans 13 amino acids. V shed 8 bases, J shed 7 bases, and the junction held 8 bases outside the gene matches. CDR1 and CDR2 from the germline V gene are SNHLY and FYNNEI. CDR3 region: CASRDGGWNEQFF. CDR3 nucleotide sequence: TGTGCCAGCCGAGACGGGGGGTGGAATGAGCAGTTCTTC.

The V and J genes are TRBV7-2 and TRBJ1-1, with D hard to call. Germline assignment: CDR1 SGHTA and CDR2 FQGNSA. The CDR3 has 15 amino acids. V lost 1 base, J lost 10 bases, and 19 bases lay in between. The DNA for the CDR3 is TGTGCCAGCAGCTTAGGACCGAGCCTCCCCCGAGGAGCTTTCTTT. It is translated as CASSLGPSLPRGAFF.

The chain combines TRBV28 with TRBJ2-7; D possibly corresponds to TRBD1 (6 bases). This CDR3 region has 15 residues. Germline V gives CDR1 MDHEN, CDR2 SYDVKM. Trimming cost V 3 bases and J 2 bases, with 14 bases left between them. The CDR3 loop is CASSFASQGPYEQYF. Written as DNA, the CDR3 is TGTGCCAGCAGTTTTGCATCACAGGGACCCTACGAGCAGTACTTC.

The chain combines TRBV27 with TRBJ2-3, with 14 bases that match TRBD2. V was pared by 4 bases and J by 0 bases, with 3 bases of the junction left unmatched. Germline-derived CDR1 and CDR2 are MNHEY and SMNVEV (reference sequence). The CDR3 has 17 residues. DNA for the CDR3: TGTGCCAGCAGTTCAGGACTAGCGGGAGGTAGCACAGATACGCAGTATTTT. It yields the protein CASSSGLAGGSTDTQYF.

The chain has TRBV6-6 and TRBJ2-5; D is uncertain. The CDR3 is made up of 14 amino acids. V was shortened by 0 bases and J by 1 base, with 6 bases between the two germline ends. CDR1 is MNHNY and CDR2 is SVGAGI in the germline V gene (reference sequence). CDR3 sequence: CASSYSAIQETQYF. The CDR3 DNA is TGTGCCAGCAGTTACTCGGCCATCCAAGAGACCCAGTACTTC.

The rearrangement joins TRBV27 to TRBJ2-1; TRBD2 matches at 8 bases. The CDR3 extends over 14 amino acids. J gave up 7 bases and V 10 bases, and 12 bases lay outside the gene matches. The germline gives CDR1 MNHEY, CDR2 SMNVEV (reference sequence). CDR3 coding DNA: TGTGCCACCTGGCCGAGCGGGGGCCGAAATGAGCAGTTCTTC. Protein product: CATWPSGGRNEQFF.

The genes are TRBV19 and TRBJ2-1, with D possibly being TRBD2 (6 bases). This CDR3 is 13 amino acids long. Per germline, CDR1 LNHDA and CDR2 SQIVND (reference sequence). The V end was cut by 5 bases, the J end by 9 bases, with 14 bases between. The chain's CDR3 is CASSLPVGGEQFF. The CDR3 nucleotides are TGTGCCAGTAGTCTACCTGTGGGGGGTGAGCAGTTCTTC.

The genes are TRBV5-1 and TRBJ2-7, with TRBD1 identical over 10 bases. Germline V gene lookup returns CDR1 SGHRS and CDR2 YFSETQ. CDR3 size: 14 residues. J lost 3 bases, V lost 1 base, and 1 base had no gene match. The CDR3 bases are TGCGCCAGCAGCTTGAGGACAGGGGGCTACGAGCAGTACTTC. As protein: CASSLRTGGYEQYF.

CDR3 bases: TGTGCCAGCTCACCGTCGACCAGGGCACGGTCCTACGAGCAGTACTTC. This encodes CASSPSTRARSYEQYF. The chain uses TRBV18 and TRBJ2-5; weak D call: TRBD1 (5 bases). The J call could be wrong; TRBJ2-7 is a better fit for the DNA end. Looked up from germline, CDR1 is KGHSH and CDR2 is LQKENI. This CDR3 has 16 residues.

This clone has just a few counts. The chain joins TRBV4-1 to TRBJ2-7; D not certain. Germline CDR1 and CDR2: MGHRA and YSYEKL. The CDR3 has 11 amino acids. Deletions cut 1 base from V and 5 bases from J, with 3 bases between. The CDR3 DNA reads as TGCGCCAGCAGCCAAGCGGACGAGCAGTACTTC. Translated: CASSQADEQYF.

V is TRBV7-8 and J is TRBJ2-5, with D possibly being TRBD1 (6 bases). The J call is doubtful: the DNA matches TRBJ2-7 better. CDR3 size: 12 residues. Per the germline V gene, CDR1 is SGHVS and CDR2 is FQNEAQ. The chain's CDR3 is CASSLQGYEQYF. CDR3 in DNA: TGTGCCAGCAGCCTACAGGGCTACGAGCAGTACTTC.

The J gene is TRBJ2-6, the V gene TRBV5-5, with D unresolved. The length of the CDR3 is 14 residues. With 4 bases removed from V and 1 base from J, the gap between germline ends came to 6 bases. The germline V gene encodes CDR1 SGHKS and CDR2 YYEKEE (reference sequence). The CDR3 region has the DNA TGTGCCAGCAGCATCCTTTCTGGGGCCAACGTCCTGACTTTC. Translating gives CASSILSGANVLTF.

The rearrangement links TRBV28 to TRBJ1-2; 11 bases line up with TRBD1. CDR1 is MDHEN and CDR2 is SYDVKM in the germline V gene. The CDR3 totals 15 residues. Trimming took 6 bases from V and 7 from J; bases not matched to a gene: 10. The CDR3 spells CASRYPGQGESGYTF. The CDR3 nucleotides are TGTGCCAGCAGATATCCGGGACAGGGGGAGAGTGGCTACACCTTC.

The table lists this clone with a few counts. V is TRBV7-2 and J is TRBJ1-6, with D tentatively TRBD1 (6 bases). The V gene's germline CDR1 is SGHTA and CDR2 FQGNSA. V gave up 3 bases and J gave up 7 bases, with 16 bases separating them. This CDR3 has 16 amino acids. As DNA, the CDR3 is TGTGCCAGCAGCTTGGGCCCGGGGGGGGGCAATTCACCCCTCCACTTT. Translation: CASSLGPGGGNSPLHF.